This passage covers 20 T cell receptor beta chains from one sample sequenced in a study of cytomegalovirus exposure and HLA in healthy donors. With 60 Vbeta and 13 Jbeta primers, the PCR was carried out. Libraries were prepared by immunoSEQ multiplex PCR; TCRdb keeps only in-frame clonotypes and omits some of them. The sample has under 150,000 clones, about four fifths seen once. The source material was PBMCs. The source is a man aged 30 to 45 in good health and CMV-seronegative.

This clone was detected ten times or more. The chain joins TRBV6-1 to TRBJ2-7, with TRBD1 matching 10 bases. Germline-derived CDR1 and CDR2 are MNHNS and SASEGT. V was pared by 5 bases and J by 3 bases, with 7 bases of the junction left unmatched. The CDR3 has 15 amino acids. The CDR3 protein is CASSSPGQGFYEQYF. The CDR3 DNA reads as TGTGCCAGCAGTTCACCGGGACAGGGGTTCTACGAGCAGTACTTC.

This chain uses TRBV5-4 with TRBJ2-7; 10 nucleotides agree with TRBD1. The V gene's germline CDR1 is SGHNT and CDR2 YYREEE (reference sequence). V dropped 4 bases and J dropped 5; count of bases not matched to a gene: 6. CDR3 length: 14 residues. CDR3 nucleotide sequence: TGTGCCAGCAGCCTGGGACAGGGGAGGGACGAGCAGTACTTC. Residues: CASSLGQGRDEQYF.

V usage is TRBV5-4 and J usage is TRBJ2-5; 8 bases are a match to TRBD2. The V segment lost 5 bases and the J segment 2 bases; nucleotides outside the gene matches: 11. Germline-derived CDR1 and CDR2 are SGHNT and YYREEE (reference sequence). This CDR3 is 16 amino acids long. CDR3 loop: CASRYRQTSDQETQYF. The DNA of the CDR3 is TGTGCCAGCAGGTATAGGCAGACTAGCGATCAAGAGACCCAGTACTTC.

This chain connects TRBV5-4 to TRBJ1-2; 9 positions match TRBD1. The CDR3 is 13 amino acids. Trimming at V came to 4 bases and at J to 8 bases, leaving 6 bases not matched to a gene. Looked up from germline, CDR1 is SGHNT and CDR2 is YYREEE (reference sequence). CDR3 sequence: CASSQRDREGYTF. The CDR3 coding sequence is TGTGCCAGCAGCCAGCGGGACAGGGAAGGCTACACCTTC.

The J gene is TRBJ1-2, the V gene TRBV27; 9 nucleotides line up with TRBD1. The CDR3 extends over 17 amino acids. The germline CDR1 and CDR2 sequences are MNHEY and SMNVEV (reference sequence). Germline trimming cut 4 bases from V and 3 bases from J; bases unmatched to any gene: 12. CDR3 sequence: CASSSQSGGQGYYGYTF. The CDR3 coding sequence is TGTGCCAGCAGTTCCCAATCAGGGGGACAGGGCTACTATGGCTACACCTTC.

The gene calls are TRBV18 and TRBJ2-7; 7 bases map to TRBD1. The germline CDR1 and CDR2 sequences are KGHSH and LQKENI. This CDR3 is built from 15 residues. The junction had 9 bases not matched to a gene; V was cut back by 5 bases and J by 2 bases. CDR3 residues: CASSSGQDFPYEQYF. The CDR3 coding sequence is TGTGCCAGCTCATCCGGACAGGACTTCCCCTACGAGCAGTACTTC.

This chain uses TRBV28 with TRBJ2-4; 9 bases map to TRBD1. The V and J ends lost 6 bases and 0 bases, in that order; junction bases with no gene match: 12. This CDR3 contains 18 residues. CDR1 and CDR2 (germline): MDHEN, SYDVKM. In DNA, the CDR3 is TGTGCCAGCAGAAGGGACAGGGAACACCAATTAGCCAAAAACATTCAGTACTTC. It encodes CASRRDREHQLAKNIQYF.

This clone was seen more than once but under ten times. The chain combines TRBV4-3 with TRBJ2-7, with 8 bases identical to TRBD2. With V trimmed by 0 bases and J by 5 bases, 6 bases remained unmatched. From germline, CDR1 is LGHNA and CDR2 YSLEER. This CDR3 is 15 amino acids long. The CDR3 region has the DNA TGCGCCAGCAGCCAAGATAAGACTAGCGCTAACGAGCAGTACTTC. Protein product: CASSQDKTSANEQYF.

The chain carries TRBV18 and TRBJ2-3; no clear D. Germline V CDR1 and CDR2: KGHSH, LQKENI. The CDR3 has 14 amino acids. V dropped 0 bases and J dropped 4 bases, with 8 bases sitting between them. The CDR3 coding sequence is TGTGCCAGCTCACCACCGCCAGTTTCAGATACGCAGTATTTT. Translation gives CASSPPPVSDTQYF.

This clone was detected only a few times. The J gene is TRBJ1-3, the V gene TRBV28; D not certain. Trimming stripped 6 bases from V and 1 base from J, with 7 bases between. Germline V gene data show CDR1 as MDHEN and CDR2 as SYDVKM. CDR3 size: 13 residues. The CDR3 nucleotides are TGTGCCAGCAGCCTATCTTCTGGAAACACCATATATTTT. This encodes CASSLSSGNTIYF. Variable domain in full (rest from reference TRBV28 and TRBJ1-3): DVKVTQSSRYLVKRTGEKVFLECVQDMDHENMFWYRQDPGLGLRLIYFSYDVKMKEKGDIPEGYSVSREKKERFSLILESASTNQTSMYLCASSLSSGNTIYFGEGSWLTVV.

V usage is TRBV7-2 and J usage is TRBJ2-4; 7 bases match TRBD1. The germline V gene encodes CDR1 SGHTA and CDR2 FQGNSA. The CDR3 runs 15 residues. Germline trimming cut 2 bases from V and 3 bases from J; bases unmatched to any gene: 4. For the CDR3, the DNA is TGTGCCAGCAGCTTACAGTCAGGGGGCAAAAACATTCAGTACTTC. As protein: CASSLQSGGKNIQYF. Full variable domain (missing parts from reference TRBV7-2 and TRBJ2-4): GAGVSQSPSNKVTEKGKDVELRCDPISGHTALYWYRQSLGQGLEFLIYFQGNSAPDKSGLPSDRFSAERTGGSVSTLTIQRTQQEDSAVYLCASSLQSGGKNIQYFGAGTRLSVL.

With regard to this clone: One junction end does not reproduce the germline sequence, and a read error may be involved. V is TRBV28 and J is TRBJ1-5, with TRBD1 matching 8 bases. Per germline, CDR1 MDHEN and CDR2 SYDVKM. This CDR3 is 13 amino acids long. CDR3 in DNA: TGTGTCAGCGATGGACAGGGATATCAGCCCCAGCATTTT. This sequence encodes CVSDGQGYQPQHF.

The chain joins TRBV25-1 to TRBJ2-5; the match to TRBD1 covers 10 bases. This CDR3 has 15 residues. V shed 3 bases, J shed 9 bases, and the junction held 10 bases outside the gene matches. Germline CDR1 reads MGHDK; CDR2 reads SYGVNS. CDR3 in DNA: TGTGCCAGCAGTGAGACAGGGGGCGCGGATATGGCCCAGTACTTC. Residues: CASSETGGADMAQYF.

This chain connects TRBV6-6 to TRBJ2-7, with 7 bases fitting TRBD1. Germline V CDR1 and CDR2: MNHNY, SVGAGI (reference sequence). The CDR3 spans 13 residues. V lost 5 bases and J lost 1; bases outside the gene matches: 2. The CDR3 reads CASSQTGSYEQYF. CDR3 in DNA: TGTGCCAGCAGTCAGACAGGGTCCTACGAGCAGTACTTC.

This chain joins TRBV5-6 and TRBJ2-3; possibly TRBD1 for D (6 bases). The germline V gene encodes CDR1 SGHDT and CDR2 YYEEEE. This CDR3 has 16 residues. Between the trimmed V and J ends, which lost 1 base and 2 bases, there was a span of 14 bases. CDR3 nucleotides: TGTGCCAGCAGCTTGTCCCCCACAGGGTACACAGATACGCAGTATTTT. The encoded protein is CASSLSPTGYTDTQYF.

The V and J genes are TRBV14 and TRBJ1-1; perhaps TRBD1 as D (6 bases). V lost 3 bases to trimming and J lost 4 bases, with 18 bases between them. Germline V gene lookup returns CDR1 SGHDN and CDR2 FVKESK. The CDR3 runs 16 residues. The CDR3 nucleotides are TGTGCCAGCAGCCAGGGAACGACCAGGGGAAGCACTGAAGCTTTCTTT. It translates to CASSQGTTRGSTEAFF.

The chain carries TRBV6-5 and TRBJ2-1; 10 nucleotides align to TRBD2. J was trimmed by 7 bases and V by 0 bases; bases with no gene match: 6. The CDR3 covers 16 residues. Germline lookup yields CDR1 MNHEY and CDR2 SVGAGI. The CDR3 protein is CASSYSPSGSRNEQFF. CDR3 sequence (DNA): TGTGCCAGCAGTTACTCGCCTAGCGGGAGCCGGAATGAGCAGTTCTTC.

The rearrangement uses TRBV9 and TRBJ1-2; 10 positions match TRBD1. The trim removed 3 bases at V and 5 bases at J, leaving 13 bases unmatched. Germline V lookup: CDR1 SGDLS, CDR2 YYNGEE. The CDR3 extends over 17 amino acids. CDR3 in DNA: TGTGCCAGCAGCGACCCAGTACTATGGACAGGGGGATATGGCTACACCTTC. Its protein is CASSDPVLWTGGYGYTF.

The J gene is TRBJ2-7, the V gene TRBV13; D possibly corresponds to TRBD1 (6 bases). Germline V gene sequence: CDR1 PRHDT, CDR2 FYEKMQ (reference sequence). This CDR3 spans 17 amino acids. V lost 4 bases to trimming and J lost 0 bases, with 19 bases between them. The CDR3 DNA follows: TGTGCCAGCAGCTCACAGAAAGATCAGGGGTTCTCCTACGAGCAGTACTTC. Translated: CASSSQKDQGFSYEQYF.

The chain employs TRBV18 and TRBJ1-1; D is uncertain. Looked up from germline, CDR1 is KGHSH and CDR2 is LQKENI. The CDR3 extends over 14 amino acids. Trimming took 0 bases from V and 0 from J, leaving 5 bases between them. CDR3 loop: CASSPPSVNTEAFF. CDR3 nucleotide sequence: TGTGCCAGCTCACCACCTTCGGTGAACACTGAAGCTTTCTTT.